The source of this TCR beta chain is a study of blood T cells in healthy people across ages. A J-beta primer mix and a sample-barcoded 5' primer were used in a second PCR of about 7 to 12 cycles. MiXCR was run by TCRdb on the 5' RACE reads, yielding one entry per CDR3 protein. The sample yields about 1.8 million distinct CDR3 sequences, roughly 50% seen once. After removal of 8 bases from V and 1 base from J, the junction contained 3 bases not matched to a gene. This CDR3 comprises 14 residues. Per germline, CDR1 MNHEY and CDR2 SVGEGT. Source material: blood. The clonotype was recovered from a middle-aged woman in good health. The chain is built from TRBV6-2 or TRBV6-3 and TRBJ2-1, with 9 bases identical to TRBD2. The CDR3 sequence is CASASGTSYNEQFF. Here the CDR3 DNA reads TGTGCCAGCGCTAGCGGGACTTCCTACAATGAGCAGTTCTTC.